The present T cell receptor (beta chain) was sequenced within a study of PD-1 blockade in classical Hodgkin lymphoma. Regarding the study as a whole: Complete responders entered with baseline diversity on par with newly diagnosed patients, the results showed. Exclusion was the outcome for patients who began nivolumab under 1 year after ASCT. Newly diagnosed patients were reported to start with lower TCR diversity than healthy donors.

On this clone itself: As yet, its antigen is unknown.

V shed 8 bases, J shed 0 bases, and the junction held 5 bases outside the gene matches. The CDR3 sequence is 16 residues long. Germline lookup yields CDR1 LNHDA and CDR2 SQIVND (reference sequence). This table comes from immunoSEQ multiplex PCR, and its TCRdb copy is limited to in-frame clones, with some not included. The profile covers roughly 140,000 clones, with approximately 80% appearing a single time and 7.5% to 10% taken by the ten largest. Every patient had relapsed following autologous stem cell transplantation, and cohorts differed in brentuximab vedotin exposure. Patients showed best responses of complete response, partial response or progressive disease.

Sequences were derived from peripheral blood mononuclear cells (PBMCs), sampled before the second cycle of nivolumab. This chain uses TRBV19 with TRBJ2-1, with 12 bases that match TRBD2. This receptor was taken from a human donor with classical Hodgkin lymphoma. The CDR3 DNA is TGTGCCAGTTTAATGACTAGCGGGAGCTCCTACAATGAGCAGTTCTTC. It codes for CASLMTSGSSYNEQFF.